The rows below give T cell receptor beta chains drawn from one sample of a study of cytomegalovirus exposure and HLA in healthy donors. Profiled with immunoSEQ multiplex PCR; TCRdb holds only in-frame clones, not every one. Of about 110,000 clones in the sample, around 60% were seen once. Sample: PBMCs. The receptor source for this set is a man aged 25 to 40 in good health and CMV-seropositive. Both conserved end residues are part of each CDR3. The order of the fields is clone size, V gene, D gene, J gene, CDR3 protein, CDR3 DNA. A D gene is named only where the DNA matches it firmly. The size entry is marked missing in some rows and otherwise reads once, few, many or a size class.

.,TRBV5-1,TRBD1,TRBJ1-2,CASIPKGQGGGYTF,TGCGCCAGCATTCCGAAGGGACAGGGGGGTGGCTACACCTTC
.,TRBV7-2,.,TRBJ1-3,CASARWGGSGNTIYF,TGTGCCAGCGCTAGATGGGGGGGCTCTGGAAACACCATATATTTT
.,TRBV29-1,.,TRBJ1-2,CSVESVFDYGYTF,TGCAGCGTTGAGTCCGTGTTCGACTATGGCTACACCTTC
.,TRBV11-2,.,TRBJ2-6,CASSLVYGAPSGANVLTF,TGTGCCAGCAGCTTAGTCTATGGGGCCCCCTCTGGGGCCAACGTCCTGACTTTC
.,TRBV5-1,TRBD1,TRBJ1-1,CASSPTGTPEAFF,TGCGCCAGCAGCCCGACAGGGACCCCTGAAGCCTTCTTT
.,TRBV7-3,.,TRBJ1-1,CASSLTGGDTEAFF,TGTGCCAGCAGCTTAACAGGGGGGGACACTGAAGCTTTCTTT
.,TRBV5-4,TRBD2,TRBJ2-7,CASSYKSGLAGYEQYF,TGTGCCAGCAGCTACAAAAGTGGACTAGCAGGCTACGAGCAGTACTTC
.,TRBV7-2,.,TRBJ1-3,CASSLMGGSGNTIYF,TGTGCCAGCAGCTTAATGGGGGGCTCTGGAAACACCATATATTTT
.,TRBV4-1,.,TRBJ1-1,CASSLISGTEAFF,TGCGCCAGCAGCCTTATTTCGGGAACTGAAGCTTTCTTT
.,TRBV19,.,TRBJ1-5,CASTPMRNSNQPQHF,TGTGCCAGTACCCCGATGAGGAATAGCAATCAGCCCCAGCATTTT
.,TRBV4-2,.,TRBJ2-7,CASSQGPTGSEQYF,TGTGCCAGCAGCCAAGGGCCAACAGGGAGCGAGCAGTACTTC
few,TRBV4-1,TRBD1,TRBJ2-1,CASSQPPGQGWGEQFF,TGCGCCAGCAGCCAGCCACCGGGACAGGGGTGGGGGGAGCAGTTCTTC
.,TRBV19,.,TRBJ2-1,CASNNPYNEQFF,TGTGCCAGCAACAACCCCTACAATGAGCAGTTCTTC
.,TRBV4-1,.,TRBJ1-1,CASSLIEGTEAFF,TGCGCCAGCAGCCTTATTGAGGGAACTGAAGCTTTCTTT
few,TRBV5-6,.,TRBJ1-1,CASSDGLYEAFF,TGTGCCAGCAGCGACGGACTTTATGAAGCTTTCTTT
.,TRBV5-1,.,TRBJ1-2,CASSLLSSLPGGYGYTF,TGCGCCAGCAGCTTACTTAGCTCTCTTCCGGGGGGCTATGGCTACACCTTC
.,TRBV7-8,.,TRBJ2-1,CATYGRLERYHNEQFF,TGTGCCACCTACGGACGACTAGAGAGATATCACAATGAGCAGTTCTTC
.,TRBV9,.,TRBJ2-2,CASQASGNTGELFF,TGTGCCAGCCAAGCGTCGGGTAACACCGGGGAGCTGTTTTTT
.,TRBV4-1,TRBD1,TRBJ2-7,CASSHRQGYEQYF,TGCGCCAGCAGCCACCGACAGGGTTACGAGCAGTACTTC
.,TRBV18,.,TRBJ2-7,CASSPYVAGSNSYEQYF,TGTGCCAGCTCACCATACGTGGCGGGGTCTAACTCCTACGAGCAGTACTTC
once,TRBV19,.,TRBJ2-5,CASSSTRGRGRETQYF,TGTGCCAGTAGTTCTACCCGAGGGAGAGGTCGAGAGACCCAGTACTTC
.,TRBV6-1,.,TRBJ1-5,CACWELGQPQHF,TGTGCCTGCTGGGAGCTAGGTCAGCCCCAGCATTTT
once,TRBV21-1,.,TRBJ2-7,CASSKGTGGYEQYF,TGTGCCAGCAGCAAAGGGACAGGGGGCTACGAGCAGTACTTT
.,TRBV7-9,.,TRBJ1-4,CASSPLGVGEKLFF,TGTGCCAGCAGCCCTCTAGGGGTTGGTGAAAAACTGTTTTTT
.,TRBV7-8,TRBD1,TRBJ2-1,CASIISLGTGGNEQFF,TGTGCCAGCATCATTTCCCTAGGGACAGGGGGTAATGAGCAGTTCTTC
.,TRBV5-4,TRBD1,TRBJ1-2,CASSLGRGGEVGYTF,TGTGCCAGCAGCTTGGGAAGAGGGGGCGAGGTTGGCTACACCTTC
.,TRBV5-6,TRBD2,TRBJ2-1,CASSSLAGGPNEQFF,TGTGCCAGCAGCTCACTAGCGGGGGGGCCGAATGAGCAGTTCTTC
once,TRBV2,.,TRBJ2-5,CASREYSGAEETQYF,TGTGCCAGCAGGGAGTACAGTGGGGCGGAGGAGACCCAGTACTTC
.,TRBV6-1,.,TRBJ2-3,CASSEAHYRTITDTQYF,TGTGCCAGCAGTGAAGCCCACTACCGGACAATCACAGATACGCAGTATTTT
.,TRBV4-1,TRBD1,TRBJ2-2,CASSQTTGTGGTGELFF,TGCGCCAGCAGCCAAACCACCGGGACAGGGGGCACCGGGGAGCTGTTTTTT
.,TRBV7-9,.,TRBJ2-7,CASSPAYSYEQYF,TGTGCCAGCAGCCCTGCCTATTCCTACGAGCAGTACTTC
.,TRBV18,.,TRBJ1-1,CASSPSTVNTEAFF,TGTGCCAGCTCACCCTCGACAGTTAACACTGAAGCTTTCTTT
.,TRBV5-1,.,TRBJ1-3,CASSLVGSGNTIYF,TGCGCCAGCAGCTTGGTCGGGTCTGGAAACACCATATATTTT
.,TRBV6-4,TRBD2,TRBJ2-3,CASSLAGGPDTQYF,TGTGCCAGCAGCCTAGCGGGGGGTCCAGATACGCAGTATTTT
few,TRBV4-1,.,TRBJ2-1,CASSLLAFPNNEQFF,TGCGCCAGCAGTCTCCTAGCGTTTCCCAACAATGAGCAGTTCTTC
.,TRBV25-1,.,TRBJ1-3,CASRQSNSGNTIYF,TGTGCCAGCAGACAGTCGAATTCTGGAAACACCATATATTTT
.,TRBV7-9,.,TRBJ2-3,CASSSNTDTQYF,TGTGCCAGCAGCTCTAACACAGATACGCAGTATTTT
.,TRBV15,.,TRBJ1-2,CATSRPGSYGYTF,TGTGCCACCAGCAGACCGGGGAGCTATGGCTACACCTTC
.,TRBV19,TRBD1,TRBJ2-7,CASKRQGTYEQYF,TGTGCCAGTAAAAGACAGGGGACCTACGAGCAGTACTTC
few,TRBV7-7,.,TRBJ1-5,CASLRREPSNQPQHF,TGTGCTAGCCTCCGGAGGGAACCTAGCAATCAGCCCCAGCATTTT
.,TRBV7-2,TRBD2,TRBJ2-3,CASSVIAGGGTDTQYF,TGTGCCAGCAGCGTAATAGCGGGGGGAGGCACAGATACGCAGTATTTT
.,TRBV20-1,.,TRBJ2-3,CSASSTDTQYF,TGCAGTGCGTCTAGCACAGATACGCAGTATTTT
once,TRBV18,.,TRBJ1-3,CASSPAGNTIYF,TGTGCCAGCTCACCGGCCGGAAACACCATATATTTT
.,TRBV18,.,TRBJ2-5,CASSPGGGEETQYF,TGTGCCAGCTCACCCGGAGGTGGGGAGGAGACCCAGTACTTC
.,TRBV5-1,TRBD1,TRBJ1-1,CASSPSGGTEAFF,TGCGCCAGCAGCCCCTCAGGGGGCACTGAAGCTTTCTTT
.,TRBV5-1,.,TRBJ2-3,CASSLAWGGASDTQYF,TGCGCCAGCAGCTTGGCCTGGGGGGGGGCTTCAGATACGCAGTATTTT
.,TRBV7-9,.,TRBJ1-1,CASTLIVEAEAFF,TGTGCCAGCACCCTGATCGTCGAGGCTGAAGCTTTCTTT
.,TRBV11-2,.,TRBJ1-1,CASSRDGYTEAFF,TGTGCCAGCAGCCGCGACGGGTACACTGAAGCTTTCTTT
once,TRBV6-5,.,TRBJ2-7,CASSYTRTHYYGQYF,TGTGCCAGCAGTTACACCAGGACACATTACTACGGGCAGTACTTC
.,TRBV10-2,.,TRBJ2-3,CASSEYRDTQYF,TGCGCCAGCAGTGAGTACAGGGATACGCAGTATTTT
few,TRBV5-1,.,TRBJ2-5,CASSPEAIRETQYF,TGCGCCAGCAGCCCCGAGGCCATCCGAGAGACCCAGTACTTC
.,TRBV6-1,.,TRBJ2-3,CASSVGADLSTDTQYF,TGTGCCAGCAGTGTGGGGGCAGACCTTAGCACAGATACGCAGTATTTT
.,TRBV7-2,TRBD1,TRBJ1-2,CASSALTSGGGGYTF,TGTGCCAGCAGCGCCCTTACTTCAGGGGGCGGTGGCTACACCTTC
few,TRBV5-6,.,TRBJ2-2,CASSLVGQRATGELFF,TGTGCCAGCAGCTTGGTGGGACAACGAGCCACCGGGGAGCTGTTTTTT
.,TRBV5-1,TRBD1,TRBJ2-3,CASSGDRGLIGADTQYF,TGCGCCAGCAGCGGTGACAGGGGTCTAATTGGGGCAGATACGCAGTATTTT